These 30 T cell receptor beta chains share one sample of origin, sequenced in a study of T-cell memory formation after mild COVID-19. TCRdb redid the calling of the 5' RACE reads with MiXCR, one entry per CDR3 protein. Of roughly 480,000 distinct CDR3 sequences listed, about 23% were seen once; the top ten hold 12%. Material for sequencing was PBMCs or a T cell subset sorted from them (not recorded which). The receptors derive from an adult woman who had mild COVID-19 (a few samples of this study predate the infection). Cell type and time point are not known.

The rearrangement joins TRBV29-1 to TRBJ1-1; D remains ambiguous. V dropped 3 bases and J dropped 5 bases, with 10 bases sitting between them. The CDR3 spans 12 residues. Germline CDR1 SQVTM, CDR2 ANQGSEA. The CDR3 nucleotides read TGCAGCGTTGAGGTGGTCAATACTGAAGCTTTCTTT. Its protein product is CSVEVVNTEAFF.

The sample holds a few counts of this clonotype. The chain combines TRBV24-1 with TRBJ2-5; TRBD2 aligns across 8 bases. Trimming took 8 bases from V and 5 from J; bases not matched to a gene: 6. The CDR3 totals 13 residues. CDR1 KGHDR and CDR2 SFDVKD come from the germline V gene. The CDR3 is CATKATGGETQYF. CDR3 DNA sequence: TGTGCCACCAAGGCAACGGGAGGGGAGACCCAGTACTTC.

This clonotype was seen at least ten times. The chain uses TRBV12-3 or TRBV12-4 and TRBJ2-1; D may be TRBD2 (6 bases). The CDR3 runs 14 residues. Trimming removed 6 bases from V and 7 bases from J, with 16 bases in between. This CDR3 reads CASRLGGTGNEQFF. For the CDR3, the DNA is TGTGCCAGCAGACTAGGAGGGACGGGAAATGAGCAGTTCTTC.

The genes are TRBV18 and TRBJ2-7; D possibly matches TRBD1 or TRBD2 (5 bases each). V lost 3 bases, J lost 5 bases, and 11 bases lay in between. Germline loops: CDR1 KGHSH, CDR2 LQKENI. This CDR3 is 13 amino acids long. The CDR3 protein is CASSPTWGNEQYF. The CDR3 DNA sequence: TGTGCCAGCTCACCCACCTGGGGGAACGAGCAGTACTTC.

A few counts support this clonotype. The chain is built from TRBV7-8 and TRBJ2-5, with TRBD2 identical over 10 bases. The CDR3 covers 16 residues. V trimming: 5 bases; J trimming: 5 bases; junction bases outside the gene matches: 11. Germline V gives CDR1 SGHVS, CDR2 FQNEAQ. DNA of the CDR3: TGTGCCAGCAGCCCTCGGAAGCGGGGGGGCCTCGAGACCCAGTACTTC. Amino acids: CASSPRKRGGLETQYF.

This clonotype was detected a few times. The gene calls are TRBV7-6 and TRBJ2-2; 8 bases are shared with TRBD1. After removal of 5 bases from V and 0 bases from J, the junction contained 2 bases not matched to a gene. The CDR3 extends over 15 amino acids. CDR1 is SGHVS and CDR2 is FNYEAQ in the germline V gene. The CDR3 spells CASSPGGANTGELFF. The DNA of the CDR3 is TGTGCCAGCAGCCCAGGGGGCGCGAACACCGGGGAGCTGTTTTTT.

The chain is built from TRBV5-1 and TRBJ2-1; D uncertain. The CDR3 is 14 amino acids. Trimming removed 0 bases at V and 8 bases at J, with 12 bases between. CDR1 and CDR2 from the germline V gene are SGHRS and YFSETQ. Written as DNA, the CDR3 is TGCGCCAGCAGCTTGGATTCGCAGAATTATGAGCAGTTCTTC. Encoded protein: CASSLDSQNYEQFF.

The chain uses TRBV20-1 and TRBJ2-5, with 9 bases aligning to TRBD1. Trimming took 3 bases from V and 5 from J; bases not matched to a gene: 7. CDR3 length: 14 residues. Germline CDR1 reads DFQATT; CDR2 reads SNEGSKA (reference sequence). DNA for the CDR3: TGCAGTGCTAGGGACTACAGGGGGCAGGAGACCCAGTACTTC. It translates to CSARDYRGQETQYF.

This clonotype was counted between two and nine times. This rearrangement joins TRBV27 to TRBJ1-3, with D uncertain. Trimming stripped 8 bases from V and 8 bases from J, with 10 bases between. The V gene's germline CDR1 is MNHEY and CDR2 SMNVEV (reference sequence). The CDR3 length is 11 residues. CDR3 sequence (DNA): TGTGCCAGCTTCTTTAGGGACACCATATATTTT. Amino acid sequence: CASFFRDTIYF.

This clonotype was picked up a small number of times. The chain employs TRBV3-1 and TRBJ2-7; 8 nucleotides align to TRBD2. CDR1 and CDR2 (germline): LGHDT, YNNKEL (reference sequence). Trimming took 10 bases from V and 5 from J; bases not matched to a gene: 13. This CDR3 comprises 14 residues. CDR3 amino acids: CANPMVAGFHEQYF. DNA for the CDR3: TGTGCCAACCCCATGGTAGCGGGGTTCCACGAGCAGTACTTC.

This clonotype was detected a few times. This chain connects TRBV24-1 to TRBJ2-3, with 9 bases that match TRBD1. J lost 0 bases, V lost 0 bases, and 3 bases had no gene match. CDR1 and CDR2 from the germline V gene are KGHDR and SFDVKD. The CDR3 sequence is 17 residues long. The DNA of the CDR3 is TGTGCCACCAGTGATTTGGGGACAGGGTCTAGCACAGATACGCAGTATTTT. Translated: CATSDLGTGSSTDTQYF.

This clonotype was seen just once. The rearrangement uses TRBV24-1 and TRBJ2-1, with D uncertain. V was clipped by 4 bases and J by 12 bases, with 9 bases between them. This CDR3 is built from 11 residues. CDR1 is KGHDR and CDR2 is SFDVKD in the germline V gene. The CDR3 spells CATSDTLRQFF. The CDR3, as DNA: TGTGCCACCAGTGACACCCTACGGCAGTTCTTC.

The table lists this clonotype with a few counts. This chain joins TRBV29-1 and TRBJ2-1; weak D call: TRBD2 (5 bases). The germline V and J ends were trimmed by 4 bases and 3 bases, with 13 bases remaining between them. The CDR3 covers 14 residues. The germline V gene has CDR1 SQVTM and CDR2 ANQGSEA. DNA for the CDR3: TGCAGCGTTGCTGTGACGGAGGTCTACAATGAGCAGTTCTTC. The encoded protein is CSVAVTEVYNEQFF.

This clonotype was observed at least ten times. V and J are TRBV7-8 and TRBJ1-1; D is unclear. The V gene's germline CDR1 is SGHVS and CDR2 FQNEAQ. The CDR3 covers 14 residues. V was trimmed by 1 base and J by 0 bases, leaving 6 bases between them. The CDR3 loop reads CASSLGSVNTEAFF. CDR3 nucleotides: TGTGCCAGCAGCTTAGGTTCGGTGAACACTGAAGCTTTCTTT. Using reference TRBV7-8 and TRBJ1-1 for the parts outside the CDR3, the full variable domain is GAGVSQSPRYKVAKRGQDVALRCDPISGHVSLFWYQQALGQGPEFLTYFQNEAQLDKSGLPSDRFFAERPEGSVSTLKIQRTQQEDSAVYLCASSLGSVNTEAFFGQGTRLTVV.

In its sample, this clonotype was seen a few times. The chain has TRBV12-3 or TRBV12-4 and TRBJ2-7; D gene unclear. V shed 3 bases and J shed 5 bases, with 8 bases lying between them. The CDR3 sequence is 12 residues long. CDR3: CASSFYSNEQYF. The DNA of the CDR3 is TGTGCCAGCAGTTTTTATTCCAACGAGCAGTACTTC.

This clonotype has only one observation. The chain carries TRBV27 and TRBJ1-2; perhaps TRBD1 as D (5 bases). From germline, CDR1 is MNHEY and CDR2 SMNVEV (reference sequence). The length of the CDR3 is 15 residues. V lost 1 base, J lost 1 base, and 10 bases lay in between. In DNA form, the CDR3 reads TGTGCCAGCAGTTTATTTCGGGGGGATAACTATGGCTACACCTTC. It is translated as CASSLFRGDNYGYTF.

V gene TRBV4-1 combines with J gene TRBJ1-2; D perhaps matches TRBD1 (5 bases). This CDR3 is built from 14 residues. Germline-derived CDR1 and CDR2 are MGHRA and YSYEKL. V lost 4 bases and J 4 bases, leaving 13 bases between the germline ends. CDR3 in DNA: TGCGCCAGCAGCCTGGGACCTGGGGGCTATGGCTACACCTTC. Translated: CASSLGPGGYGYTF.

V is TRBV5-1 and J is TRBJ1-5, with a weak D call TRBD1 (6 bases). The ends were cut back, 4 bases at V and 0 bases at J, with 17 bases in the middle. The CDR3 contains 17 residues. CDR1 and CDR2 (germline): SGHRS, YFSETQ. The DNA of the CDR3 is TGCGCCAGCAGCCCCAGCCCAGGGACAAATAGCAATCAGCCCCAGCATTTT. It encodes CASSPSPGTNSNQPQHF.

This clonotype was seen a few times. The genes are TRBV7-2 and TRBJ2-3; maybe TRBD1 (6 bases). The CDR3 totals 13 residues. Germline V gives CDR1 SGHTA, CDR2 FQGNSA. V dropped 5 bases and J dropped 13 bases, with 19 bases sitting between them. CDR3 amino acids: CASSPDLNREEYF. The DNA for the CDR3 is TGTGCCAGCAGCCCAGATTTGAACAGGGAAGAGTATTTT.

This sequence joins TRBV5-1 and TRBJ1-2; 8 nucleotides agree with TRBD1. The ends lost 0 bases at V and 4 bases at J; junction bases unmatched: 5. Per germline, CDR1 SGHRS and CDR2 YFSETQ. The CDR3 extends over 15 amino acids. The CDR3 DNA reads TGCGCCAGCAGCTTGGCGGGAGACAGGGGCTATGGCTACACCTTC. The encoded protein is CASSLAGDRGYGYTF.

This clonotype was seen a single time. The rearrangement uses TRBV4-1 and TRBJ2-4; the match to TRBD2 covers 8 bases. The CDR3 has 15 residues. Germline V gene lookup returns CDR1 MGHRA and CDR2 YSYEKL. Trimming cost V 2 bases and J 7 bases; bases outside gene matches: 7. CDR3 coding DNA: TGCGCCAGCAGCCAATTAATAGCGGGAAAGAACATTCAGTACTTC. Protein: CASSQLIAGKNIQYF.

A few counts support this clonotype. This sequence joins TRBV24-1 and TRBJ2-1; 12 nucleotides align to TRBD1. The CDR3 runs to 17 residues. After removal of 0 bases from V and 9 bases from J, the junction contained 8 bases not matched to a gene. The germline V gene has CDR1 KGHDR and CDR2 SFDVKD. The CDR3 sequence is CATSDLNRGTGGGEQFF. CDR3 nucleotide sequence: TGTGCCACCAGTGATTTGAATCGTGGGACAGGGGGCGGTGAGCAGTTCTTC.

As regards this clonotype: This may be a read error, as it is one base from a much larger clone. The chain joins TRBV20-1 to TRBJ2-1; D is possibly TRBD2 (6 bases). The CDR3 covers 14 residues. Germline CDR1 and CDR2: DFQATT and SNEGSKA (reference sequence). V lost 3 bases and J 9 bases, leaving 18 bases between the germline ends. CDR3 region: CSASGGKAVGEQFF. CDR3 DNA sequence: TGCAGTGCTAGTGGCGGGAAGGCTGTCGGTGAGCAGTTCTTC.

The chain employs TRBV9 and TRBJ1-4; 9 bases are shared with TRBD1. The CDR3 has 14 residues. After removal of 4 bases from V and 10 bases from J, the junction contained 8 bases not matched to a gene. CDR1 and CDR2 from the germline V gene are SGDLS and YYNGEE. Here the CDR3 reads CASSRGTGRIKLFF. DNA of the CDR3: TGTGCCAGCAGCCGGGGGACAGGGCGGATAAAACTGTTTTTT. Based on the CDR3 plus reference TRBV9 and TRBJ1-4, the full variable domain is DSGVTQTPKHLITATGQRVTLRCSPRSGDLSVYWYQQSLDQGLQFLIQYYNGEERAKGNILERFSAQQFPDLHSELNLSSLELGDSALYFCASSRGTGRIKLFFGSGTQLSVL.

This clonotype was seen only a few times. V gene TRBV29-1 combines with J gene TRBJ2-7, with 8 positions matching TRBD1. The V and J ends lost 6 bases and 4 bases, in that order; junction bases with no gene match: 5. In germline, CDR1 is SQVTM, CDR2 ANQGSEA. The CDR3 sequence is 12 residues long. Here the CDR3 reads CSVGQGRYEQYF. CDR3 coding DNA: TGCAGCGTCGGACAGGGTAGATACGAGCAGTACTTC.

This clonotype was detected ten times or more. The CDR3 DNA sequence: TGTGCCAGCAGACAGGGATTCCGCGAGCAGTACTTC. Its translation is CASRQGFREQYF. The rearrangement links TRBV25-1 to TRBJ2-7; weak D call: TRBD1 (6 bases). V was pared by 6 bases and J by 6 bases, with 12 bases between. This CDR3 has 12 amino acids. Germline values: CDR1 MGHDK, CDR2 SYGVNS.

The V gene is TRBV29-1, the J gene TRBJ1-2; 11 positions agree with TRBD1. Trimming at V came to 1 base and at J to 2 bases, leaving 3 bases not matched to a gene. This CDR3 has 15 residues. The germline CDR1 and CDR2 sequences are SQVTM and ANQGSEA. The CDR3 sequence: CSVEGGTGGNYGYTF. In DNA, the CDR3 is TGCAGCGTTGAAGGGGGGACAGGGGGAAACTATGGCTACACCTTC.

This clonotype came up once. This CDR3 reads CASRAGRLFPDTQYF. Written as DNA, the CDR3 is TGTGCCAGTAGGGCGGGGCGACTCTTCCCAGATACGCAGTATTTT. The chain combines TRBV19 with TRBJ2-3, with D possibly matching TRBD2 (6 bases). V lost 6 bases to trimming and J lost 4 bases, with 17 bases between them. The CDR3 covers 15 residues. CDR1 is LNHDA and CDR2 is SQIVND in the germline V gene (reference sequence).

The chain recombines TRBV20-1 with TRBJ2-1; the match to TRBD2 covers 8 bases. The CDR3 covers 14 residues. With V trimmed by 6 bases and J by 9 bases, 13 bases remained unmatched. The germline CDR1 and CDR2 sequences are DFQATT and SNEGSKA (reference sequence). The CDR3 coding sequence is TGCAGTGCCGGACATAATCGGGGGGGCCTTGAGCAGTTCTTC. Translated, it gives CSAGHNRGGLEQFF.

This clonotype was observed a few times. The chain uses TRBV6-1 and TRBJ2-1; TRBD2 matches at 8 bases. This CDR3 region has 15 residues. Germline V gene lookup returns CDR1 MNHNS and CDR2 SASEGT. Germline trimming cut 5 bases from V and 3 bases from J; bases unmatched to any gene: 6. In nucleotides, the CDR3 is TGTGCCAGCAGTTTTAGCGGGGCAAACTACAATGAGCAGTTCTTC. Translation gives CASSFSGANYNEQFF.